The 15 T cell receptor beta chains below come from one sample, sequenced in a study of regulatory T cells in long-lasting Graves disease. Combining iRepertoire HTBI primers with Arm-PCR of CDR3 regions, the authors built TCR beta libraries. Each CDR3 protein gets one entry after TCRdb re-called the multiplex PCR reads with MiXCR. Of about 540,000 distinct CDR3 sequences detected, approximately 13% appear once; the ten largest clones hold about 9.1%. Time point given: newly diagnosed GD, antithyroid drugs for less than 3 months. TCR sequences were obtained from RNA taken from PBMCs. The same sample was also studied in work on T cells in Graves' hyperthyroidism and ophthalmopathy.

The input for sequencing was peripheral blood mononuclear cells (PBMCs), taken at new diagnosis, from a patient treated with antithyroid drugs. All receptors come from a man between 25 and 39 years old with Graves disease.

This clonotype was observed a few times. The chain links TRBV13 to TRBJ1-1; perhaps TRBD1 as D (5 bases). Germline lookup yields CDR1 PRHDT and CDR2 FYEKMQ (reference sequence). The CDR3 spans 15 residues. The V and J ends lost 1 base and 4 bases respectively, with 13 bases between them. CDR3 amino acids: CASSLEEGRGTEAFF. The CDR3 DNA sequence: TGTGCCAGCAGCTTAGAGGAGGGGCGGGGCACTGAAGCTTTCTTT.

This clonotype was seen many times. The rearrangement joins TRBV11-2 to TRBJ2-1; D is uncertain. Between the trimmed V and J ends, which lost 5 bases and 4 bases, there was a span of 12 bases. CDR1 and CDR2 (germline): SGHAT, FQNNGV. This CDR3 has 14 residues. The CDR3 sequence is CASSQEPEYNEQFF. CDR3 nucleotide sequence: TGTGCCAGCAGCCAAGAACCCGAATACAATGAGCAGTTCTTC.

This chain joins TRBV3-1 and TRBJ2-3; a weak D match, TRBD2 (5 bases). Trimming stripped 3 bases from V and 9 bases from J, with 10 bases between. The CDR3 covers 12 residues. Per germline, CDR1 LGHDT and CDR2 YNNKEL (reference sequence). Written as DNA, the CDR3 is TGTGCCAGCAGCCAGGATGGACTCACGCAGTATTTT. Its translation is CASSQDGLTQYF.

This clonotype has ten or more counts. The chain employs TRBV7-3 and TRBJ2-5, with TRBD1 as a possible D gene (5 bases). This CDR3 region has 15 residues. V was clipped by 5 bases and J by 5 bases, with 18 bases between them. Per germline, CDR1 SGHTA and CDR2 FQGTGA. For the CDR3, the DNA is TGTGCCAGCAGCCTTCAGGGTGTCCAGACGGAGACCCAGTACTTC. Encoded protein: CASSLQGVQTETQYF.

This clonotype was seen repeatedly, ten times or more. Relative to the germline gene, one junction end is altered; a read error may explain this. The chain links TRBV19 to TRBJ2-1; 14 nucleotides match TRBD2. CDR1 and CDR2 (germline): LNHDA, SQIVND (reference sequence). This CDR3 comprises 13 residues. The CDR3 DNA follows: TGTGCCAGTAGTGCGGGGACTAGCGGGAGTGTGGTCTTC. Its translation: CASSAGTSGSVVF.

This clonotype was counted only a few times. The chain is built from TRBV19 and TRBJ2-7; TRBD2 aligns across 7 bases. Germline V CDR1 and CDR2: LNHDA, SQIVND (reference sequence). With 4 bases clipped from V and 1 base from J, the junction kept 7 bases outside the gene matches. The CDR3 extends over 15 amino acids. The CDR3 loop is CASSNAGTISYEQYF. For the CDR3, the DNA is TGTGCCAGTAGTAACGCCGGGACTATATCCTACGAGCAGTACTTC.

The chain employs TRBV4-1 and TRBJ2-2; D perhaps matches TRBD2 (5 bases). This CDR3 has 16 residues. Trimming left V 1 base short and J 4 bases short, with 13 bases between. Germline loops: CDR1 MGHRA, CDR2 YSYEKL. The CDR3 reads CASSQVGRGTTGELFF. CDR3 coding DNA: TGCGCCAGCAGCCAAGTTGGTCGGGGAACCACCGGGGAGCTGTTTTTT.

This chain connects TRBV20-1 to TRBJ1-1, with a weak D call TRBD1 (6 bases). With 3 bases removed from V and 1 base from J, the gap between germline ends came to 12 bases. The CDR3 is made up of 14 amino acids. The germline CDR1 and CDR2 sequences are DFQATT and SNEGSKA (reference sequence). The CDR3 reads CSASVGAGNTEAFF. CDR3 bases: TGCAGTGCTAGTGTGGGGGCCGGGAACACTGAAGCTTTCTTT.

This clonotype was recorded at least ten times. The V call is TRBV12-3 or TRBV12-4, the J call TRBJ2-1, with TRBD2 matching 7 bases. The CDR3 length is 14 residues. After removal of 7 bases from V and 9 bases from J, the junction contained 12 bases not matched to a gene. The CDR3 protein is CASTLWEGELEQFF. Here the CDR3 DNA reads TGTGCCAGCACCCTTTGGGAGGGCGAGCTTGAGCAGTTCTTC.

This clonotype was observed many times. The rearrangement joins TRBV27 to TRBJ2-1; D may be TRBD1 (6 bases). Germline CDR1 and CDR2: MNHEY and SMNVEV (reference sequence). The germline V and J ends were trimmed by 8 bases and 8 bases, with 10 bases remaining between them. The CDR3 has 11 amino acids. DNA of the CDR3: TGTGCCAGCGGGGGCTTGGATGAGCAGTTCTTC. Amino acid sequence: CASGGLDEQFF.

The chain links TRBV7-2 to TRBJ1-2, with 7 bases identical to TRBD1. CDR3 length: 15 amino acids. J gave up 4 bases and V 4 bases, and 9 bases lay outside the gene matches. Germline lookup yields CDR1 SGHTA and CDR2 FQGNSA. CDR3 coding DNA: TGTGCCAGCAGCTGGAGACAGGGACCTGCCTATGGCTACACCTTC. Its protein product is CASSWRQGPAYGYTF.

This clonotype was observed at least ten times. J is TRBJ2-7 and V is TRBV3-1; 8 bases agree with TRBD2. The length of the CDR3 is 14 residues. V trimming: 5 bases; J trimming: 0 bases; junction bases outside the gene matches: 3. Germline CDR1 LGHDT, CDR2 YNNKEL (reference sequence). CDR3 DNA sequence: TGTGCCAGCAGCACAACTAGCGGCTCCTACGAGCAGTACTTC. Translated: CASSTTSGSYEQYF.

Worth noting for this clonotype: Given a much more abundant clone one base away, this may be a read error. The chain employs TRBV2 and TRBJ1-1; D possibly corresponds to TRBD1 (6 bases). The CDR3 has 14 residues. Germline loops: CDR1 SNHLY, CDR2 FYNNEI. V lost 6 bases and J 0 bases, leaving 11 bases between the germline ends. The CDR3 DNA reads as TGTGCCAGCAGGGTGGACAGACTGAACACTGAAGCTTTCTTT. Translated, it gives CASRVDRLNTEAFF.

The CDR3 DNA reads as TGTGCCAAGACAGGGATAATGGGTCAGCCCCAGCATTTT. Amino acids: CAKTGIMGQPQHF. The rearrangement joins TRBV19 to TRBJ1-5; 7 nucleotides agree with TRBD1. V was pared by 10 bases and J by 6 bases, with 9 bases of the junction left unmatched. The CDR3 loop spans 13 amino acids. The germline gives CDR1 LNHDA, CDR2 SQIVND (reference sequence).

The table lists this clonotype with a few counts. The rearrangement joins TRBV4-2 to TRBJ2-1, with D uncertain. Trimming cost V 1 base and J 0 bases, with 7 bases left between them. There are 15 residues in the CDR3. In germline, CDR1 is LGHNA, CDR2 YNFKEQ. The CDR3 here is CASSQADNSYNEQFF. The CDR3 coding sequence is TGTGCCAGCAGCCAAGCCGACAACTCCTACAATGAGCAGTTCTTC.